This TCR beta chain emerged from a study of monozygotic twins with inflammatory bowel disease (dated by TCRdb to about 2019). Context from the whole study: A total of approximately 28 monozygotic twin pairs were included in the full study, comprising nine German pairs (four IBD-concordant, five IBD-discordant) and 19 IBD-discordant Danish pairs. The search for disease-associated traits relied mainly on comparing, within discordant pairs, IBD patients with their genetically identical healthy co-twins. Each individual had, on average, about 151 000 unique TCRalpha sequences and 181 000 unique TCRbeta sequences available for analysis.

Note on this clonotype: Its antigen remains undetermined.

The CDR3 goes from the cysteine to the phenylalanine over 15 residues. No DNA appears here. From each donor, an approximately 2.5 ml peripheral blood sample was collected into PAXgene tubes and kept at -80 degrees C. Total RNA was isolated from whole blood with the PAXgene blood miRNA kit on an automated QIAcube, without T cell sorting. Peripheral blood from monozygotic twin pairs who were concordant or discordant for inflammatory bowel disease underwent deep TCRalpha and TCRbeta repertoire profiling using unique molecular barcoding. Smoking habits were recorded for all twin pairs, with individuals classified as current, former or never smokers. The library was obtained by 5' RACE. The input for every TCR library was roughly 3,200 ng of total RNA. cDNA was synthesized with SMARTScribe reverse transcriptase in eight separate reactions per sample. During cDNA synthesis, unique molecular identifiers containing a 6-nucleotide sample barcode were introduced by template switching. Amplification of TCRalpha and TCRbeta cDNA involved two nested PCRs of roughly 16 and 10 cycles, and each PCR was followed by bead purification. Before amplification, the cDNA was treated with uracil DNA-glycosylase and purified using the QIAquick PCR purification kit. The second PCR added Illumina TruSeq-compatible adapters along with sample-specific barcodes. TapeStation and Qubit were used to check library quality and concentration, and around 5.3 ng of each library was pooled. Sequencing of the pooled libraries was done on an Illumina HiSeq2500 single-index Rapid Run using custom sequencing primers and 2 x 100 bp reads. For the original study's pipeline: PCR and sequencing errors were corrected by UMI-based consensus assembly using MiGEC version 1.2.6. V(D)J alignment, clonotype assembly and CDR3 extraction were performed with MiXCR version 2.1.1. To normalise gene usage, clonotype sharing and MAIT/NKT TCR abundance, the top 1000, 10 000 and 20 000 clonotypes in each sample were analysed. After downsampling to 27 000 UMIs, diversity was calculated as the inverse Simpson index using the vegan R package. Paired Mann-Whitney U tests were applied to discordant twin pairs, and Benjamini-Hochberg correction was used for multiple testing. With the reads reprocessed by TCRdb, a single entry stands for each CDR3 protein sequence and no DNA is reported. TCRdb, rather than the study authors, made the V and J calls. The sample table holds 95,000 to 110,000 distinct CDR3 sequences. Jointly, the top ten make up around 1.9% of the sample.

Overall results and qualifications from the work: Fewer clonotypes were shared with other individuals by IBD patients than by healthy twins, most markedly in patients showing signs of disease activity. No difference in repertoire similarity was observed between concordant and discordant twins, possibly owing to limited statistical power. Distinction between different T cell subtypes could not be achieved in the analysis. The results gave no support for a single strong signal or clonotype linked to IBD. Differing immunosuppressive treatments among patients may have added background noise and inter-individual variability to the repertoires. A decrease in TCRbeta repertoire diversity, as measured by inverse Simpson index, was observed in IBD patients compared with their healthy co-twins.

Material: blood. This receptor was obtained from a human donor with ulcerative colitis or Crohn's disease, or a healthy co-twin of an affected twin (not recorded which). The chain is encoded by TRBV12-3 or TRBV12-4 joined to TRBJ2-1; the D gene TCRdb calls, TRBD1, cannot be checked with no DNA. The CDR3 protein: CASSPRQGRKNEQFF.